Following are 5 T cell receptor beta chains from one sample sequenced in a study of blood T cell repertoires in COVID-19. Using immunoSEQ multiplex PCR, the repertoire was profiled, and TCRdb retains in-frame clones only, with some absent. The sample yields about 170,000 clones, around 82% seen once. Sequenced input: peripheral blood. The receptors were gathered from a woman aged 80 or over with active or convalescent COVID-19.

This chain connects TRBV3-1 (or the pseudogene TRBV3-2) to TRBJ1-2; D not resolved. Between the trimmed V and J ends, which lost 0 bases and 1 base, there was a span of 3 bases. The V gene's germline CDR1 is LGHDT and CDR2 YNNKEL (reference sequence). The CDR3 extends over 13 amino acids. CDR3 sequence: CASSQDSNYGYTF. DNA of the CDR3: TGTGCCAGCAGCCAAGACAGTAACTATGGCTACACCTTC.

The chain is built from TRBV18 and TRBJ1-3; 7 nucleotides agree with TRBD1. The V segment lost 4 bases and the J segment 0 bases; nucleotides outside the gene matches: 9. The CDR3 is 17 amino acids. Germline V gene sequence: CDR1 KGHSH, CDR2 LQKENI. The CDR3, as DNA: TGTGCCAGCTCACTTTGGACAGGCGCTGACTCTGGAAACACCATATATTTT. It encodes CASSLWTGADSGNTIYF.

Written as DNA, the CDR3 is TGCGCCAGCAGCGACAGCTCTGGGGCCAACGTCCTGACTTTC. Protein sequence: CASSDSSGANVLTF. The rearrangement links TRBV5-1 to TRBJ2-6; D might be TRBD1 (5 bases). CDR1 is SGHRS, CDR2 YFSETQ, per germline. CDR3 length: 14 amino acids. V was clipped by 4 bases and J by 0 bases, with 5 bases between them.

The V gene is TRBV5-1, the J gene TRBJ2-3, with 8 bases matching TRBD2. V dropped 4 bases and J dropped 0; count of bases not matched to a gene: 7. Germline V gene lookup returns CDR1 SGHRS and CDR2 YFSETQ. CDR3 length: 16 amino acids. This CDR3 is CASSQTSGYSTDTQYF. CDR3 nucleotide sequence: TGCGCCAGCAGCCAAACTAGCGGTTACAGCACAGATACGCAGTATTTT. Filled out from reference TRBV5-1 and TRBJ2-3, the complete variable domain reads KAGVTQTPRYLIKTRGQQVTLSCSPISGHRSVSWYQQTPGQGLQFLFEYFSETQRNKGNFPGRFSGRQFSNSRSEMNVSTLELGDSALYLCASSQTSGYSTDTQYFGPGTRLTVL.

The V call is TRBV11-3, the J call TRBJ2-7; D perhaps matches TRBD1 (6 bases). V was clipped by 2 bases and J by 4 bases, with 12 bases between them. The CDR3 has 14 residues. Germline CDR1 is SGHNT and CDR2 is YENEEA. The CDR3 DNA reads as TGTGCCAGCAGCTTACCTGACAGGCCATACGAGCAGTACTTC. Amino acid sequence: CASSLPDRPYEQYF.